The 10 T cell receptor beta chains below were found in one sample sequenced in a study of monozygotic twins with cystic fibrosis. Profiling relied on immunoSEQ multiplex PCR, and the TCRdb table lists in-frame clones only, not all of them. This table holds over 10,000 clones, approximately 85% found once. The sequenced sample consisted of blood. These receptors were collected from a man aged 18 to 29 with cystic fibrosis.

The chain recombines TRBV29-1 with TRBJ2-5; D is ambiguous. Trimming removed 1 base from V and 2 bases from J, with 8 bases in between. This CDR3 has 13 residues. The germline V gene encodes CDR1 SQVTM and CDR2 ANQGSEA. DNA of the CDR3: TGCAGCGTTGAAGGTTATAGTCAAGAGACCCAGTACTTC. It specifies CSVEGYSQETQYF.

V is TRBV7-9 and J is TRBJ2-3; no clear D gene. The germline V gene has CDR1 SEHNR and CDR2 FQNEAQ (reference sequence). CDR3 length equals 14 residues. Trimming shortened V by 1 base and J by 4 bases, and 9 bases separated the two germline ends. The CDR3 protein is CASSLVLGPDTQYF. The CDR3 nucleotides read TGTGCCAGCAGCTTAGTTCTAGGTCCAGATACGCAGTATTTT. Drawing the rest from reference TRBV7-9 and TRBJ2-3, the complete variable domain is DTGVSQNPRHKITKRGQNVTFRCDPISEHNRLYWYRQTLGQGPEFLTYFQNEAQLEKSRLLSDRFSAERPKGSFSTLEIQRTEQGDSAMYLCASSLVLGPDTQYFGPGTRLTVL.

This chain joins TRBV7-3 and TRBJ2-5; possibly TRBD2 for D (5 bases). The CDR3 is 15 residues long. Between the trimmed V and J ends, which lost 1 base and 0 bases, there was a span of 9 bases. CDR1 is SGHTA and CDR2 is FQGTGA in the germline V gene. The DNA of the CDR3 is TGTGCCAGCAGCTTAAGGACCGGGAACCAAGAGACCCAGTACTTC. Its protein is CASSLRTGNQETQYF.

V gene TRBV21-1 combines with J gene TRBJ2-1; the table's D call of TRBD1 was not tested on the DNA. TRBV21-1 is a known pseudogene. The CDR3 extends over 18 amino acids. Here the CDR3 DNA reads TGTGCCAGCAGCAAAGCGCCCAGGGTCCCCCCTAGAGTGAATGAGCAGTTCTTC. This translates into CASSKAPRVPPRVNEQFF.

This clone occurred a few times. The rearrangement uses TRBV10-1 and TRBJ2-7, with 7 bases fitting TRBD1. V was clipped by 7 bases and J by 2 bases; unmatched bases: 8. This CDR3 region has 14 residues. Germline values: CDR1 WNHNN, CDR2 SYGVQD (reference sequence). The CDR3 region is CASNIPGQTYEQYF. CDR3 nucleotide sequence: TGCGCCAGCAATATACCGGGACAGACCTACGAGCAGTACTTC.

The rearrangement joins TRBV5-1 to TRBJ1-1; 9 nucleotides match TRBD1. Germline CDR1 reads SGHRS; CDR2 reads YFSETQ. This CDR3 comprises 15 residues. V lost 4 bases, J lost 0 bases, and 4 bases stayed unmatched. CDR3 in DNA: TGCGCCAGCAGCCCGGACAGGGGCATGAACACTGAAGCTTTCTTT. This translates into CASSPDRGMNTEAFF.

The V and J genes are TRBV19 and TRBJ2-3; D possibly corresponds to TRBD2 (6 bases). Trimming stripped 6 bases from V and 10 bases from J, with 23 bases between. CDR1 and CDR2 (germline): LNHDA, SQIVND (reference sequence). CDR3 size: 15 residues. The CDR3, as DNA: TGTGCCAGTAGAGCGACGGGAGAGAAGGGTCCTGCGCAGTATTTT. Translation: CASRATGEKGPAQYF.

This clone was seen once. The rearrangement joins TRBV9 to TRBJ2-3; 10 positions match TRBD2. The germline V gene encodes CDR1 SGDLS and CDR2 YYNGEE. The CDR3 has 15 amino acids. Trimming removed 3 bases from V and 3 bases from J; junction bases left unmatched: 4. CDR3 amino acids: CASSGVAGGTDTQYF. The CDR3 DNA sequence: TGTGCCAGCAGCGGGGTAGCGGGGGGAACAGATACGCAGTATTTT.

The chain is built from TRBV4-1 and TRBJ1-1; 9 bases map to TRBD1. CDR1 is MGHRA and CDR2 is YSYEKL in the germline V gene. CDR3 length: 19 residues. Trimming cost V 0 bases and J 2 bases; bases outside gene matches: 13. The CDR3 sequence: CASSQEVTGGDYGNTEAFF. The CDR3 nucleotides are TGCGCCAGCAGCCAAGAAGTGACAGGGGGAGACTATGGAAACACTGAAGCTTTCTTT.

The genes are TRBV30 and TRBJ2-7; tentative D call: TRBD2 (5 bases). CDR1 is GTSNPN, CDR2 SVGIG, per germline (reference sequence). The V gene lost 4 bases and the J gene lost 3 bases, with 10 bases spanning the gap. The CDR3 spans 12 residues. CDR3: CAWTSGSYEQYF. CDR3 nucleotides: TGTGCCTGGACTTCGGGGAGCTACGAGCAGTACTTC. Complete variable domain (other parts from reference TRBV30 and TRBJ2-7): SQTIHQWPATLVQPVGSPLSLECTVEGTSNPNLYWYRQAAGRGLQLLFYSVGIGQISSEVPQNLSASRPQDRQFILSSKKLLLSDSGFYLCAWTSGSYEQYFGPGTRLTVT.